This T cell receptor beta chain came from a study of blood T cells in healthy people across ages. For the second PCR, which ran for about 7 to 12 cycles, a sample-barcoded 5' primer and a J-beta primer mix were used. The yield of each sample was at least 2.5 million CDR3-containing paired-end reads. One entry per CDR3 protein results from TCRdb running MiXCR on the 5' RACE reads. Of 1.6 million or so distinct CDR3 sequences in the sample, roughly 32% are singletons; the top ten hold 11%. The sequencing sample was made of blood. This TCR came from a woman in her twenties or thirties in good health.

The CDR3 region is CASSFLAGGQTTGELFF. In DNA form, the CDR3 reads TGCGCCAGCAGCTTCTTAGCGGGGGGTCAAACCACCGGGGAGCTGTTTTTT. The gene calls are TRBV5-1 and TRBJ2-2; 10 positions match TRBD2. Germline CDR1 and CDR2: SGHRS and YFSETQ. This CDR3 is 17 amino acids long. After removal of 2 bases from V and 4 bases from J, the junction contained 8 bases not matched to a gene.